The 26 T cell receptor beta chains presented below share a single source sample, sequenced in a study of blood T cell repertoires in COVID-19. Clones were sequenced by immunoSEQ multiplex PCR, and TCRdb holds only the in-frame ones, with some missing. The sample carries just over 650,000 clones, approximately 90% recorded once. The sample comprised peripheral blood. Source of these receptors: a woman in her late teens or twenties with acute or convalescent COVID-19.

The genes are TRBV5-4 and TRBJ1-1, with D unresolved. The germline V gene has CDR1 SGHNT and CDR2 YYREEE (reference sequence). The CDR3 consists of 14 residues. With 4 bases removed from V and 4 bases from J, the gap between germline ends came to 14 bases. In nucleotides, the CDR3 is TGTGCCAGCAGCCCGGGAGGGTCGGTCACTGAAGCTTTCTTT. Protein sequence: CASSPGGSVTEAFF.

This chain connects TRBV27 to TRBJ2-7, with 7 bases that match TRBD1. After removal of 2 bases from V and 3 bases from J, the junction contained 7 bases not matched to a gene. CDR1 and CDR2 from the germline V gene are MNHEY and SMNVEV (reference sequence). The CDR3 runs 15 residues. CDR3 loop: CASSLGDSLYYEQYF. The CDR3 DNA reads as TGTGCCAGCAGTTTAGGGGACAGCCTCTACTACGAGCAGTACTTC.

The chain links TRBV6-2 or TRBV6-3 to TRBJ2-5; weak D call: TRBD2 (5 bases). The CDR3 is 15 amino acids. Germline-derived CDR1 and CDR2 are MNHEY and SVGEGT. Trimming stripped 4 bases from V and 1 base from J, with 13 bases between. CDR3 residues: CASSFGVSPQETQYF. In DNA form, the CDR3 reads TGTGCCAGCAGTTTCGGGGTTTCTCCCCAAGAGACCCAGTACTTC.

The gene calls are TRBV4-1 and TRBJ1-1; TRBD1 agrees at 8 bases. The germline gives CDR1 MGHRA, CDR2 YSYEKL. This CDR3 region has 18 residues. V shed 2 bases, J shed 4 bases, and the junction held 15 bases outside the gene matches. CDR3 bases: TGCGCCAGCAGCCAACGATTTGACAGGGGCTCATGGGGCACTGAAGCTTTCTTT. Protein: CASSQRFDRGSWGTEAFF.

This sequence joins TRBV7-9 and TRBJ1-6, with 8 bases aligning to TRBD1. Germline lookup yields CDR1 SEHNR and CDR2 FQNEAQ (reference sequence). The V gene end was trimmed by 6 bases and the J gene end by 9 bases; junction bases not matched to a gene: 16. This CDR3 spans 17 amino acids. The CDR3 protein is CASSRTGLEAAVSPLHF. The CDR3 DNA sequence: TGTGCCAGCAGTAGGACAGGGCTCGAGGCCGCCGTTTCACCCCTCCACTTT.

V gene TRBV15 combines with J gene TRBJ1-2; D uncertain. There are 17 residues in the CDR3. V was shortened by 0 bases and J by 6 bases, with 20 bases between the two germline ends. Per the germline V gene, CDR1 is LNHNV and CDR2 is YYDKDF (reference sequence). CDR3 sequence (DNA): TGTGCCACCAGCAGAGATAGTACGAATACCCCTTTCCATGGCTACACCTTC. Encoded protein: CATSRDSTNTPFHGYTF.

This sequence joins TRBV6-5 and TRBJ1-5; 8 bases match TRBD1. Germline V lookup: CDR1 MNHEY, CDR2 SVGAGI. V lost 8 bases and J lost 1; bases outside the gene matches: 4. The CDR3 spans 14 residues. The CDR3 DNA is TGTGCCAGCGGAGGACAGGGAAGCAATCAGCCCCAGCATTTT. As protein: CASGGQGSNQPQHF.

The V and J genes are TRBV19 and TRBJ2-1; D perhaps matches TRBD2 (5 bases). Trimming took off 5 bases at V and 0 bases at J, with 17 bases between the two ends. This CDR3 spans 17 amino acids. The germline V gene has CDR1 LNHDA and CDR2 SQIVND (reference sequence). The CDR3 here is CASSPGLFLSSYNEQFF. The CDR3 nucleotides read TGTGCCAGTAGTCCTGGACTTTTCCTTAGCTCCTACAATGAGCAGTTCTTC.

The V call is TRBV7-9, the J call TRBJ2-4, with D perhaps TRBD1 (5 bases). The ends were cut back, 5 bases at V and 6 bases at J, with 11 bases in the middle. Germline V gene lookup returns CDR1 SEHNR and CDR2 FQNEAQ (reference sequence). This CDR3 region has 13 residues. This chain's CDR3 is CASSHRQINIQYF. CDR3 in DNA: TGTGCCAGCAGCCACAGACAGATAAACATTCAGTACTTC.

CDR3 loop: CASSLLAGNYNEQFF. CDR3 nucleotides: TGTGCCAGCAGTTTACTAGCGGGGAACTACAATGAGCAGTTCTTC. This chain links TRBV6-6 with TRBJ2-1; TRBD2 agrees at 10 bases. The CDR3 length is 15 residues. Per germline, CDR1 MNHNY and CDR2 SVGAGI (reference sequence). The trim removed 4 bases at V and 3 bases at J, leaving 3 bases unmatched.

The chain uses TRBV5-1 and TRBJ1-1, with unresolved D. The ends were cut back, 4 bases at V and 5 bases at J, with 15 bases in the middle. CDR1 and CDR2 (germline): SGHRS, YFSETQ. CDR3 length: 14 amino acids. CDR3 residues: CASSPQRVRTEAFF. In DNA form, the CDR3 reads TGCGCCAGCAGCCCCCAGAGGGTGCGGACTGAAGCTTTCTTT.

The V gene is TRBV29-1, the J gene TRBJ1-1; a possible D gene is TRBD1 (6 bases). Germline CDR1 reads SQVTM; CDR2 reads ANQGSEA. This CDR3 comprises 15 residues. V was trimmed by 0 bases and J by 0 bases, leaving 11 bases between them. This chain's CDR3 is CSVEDLQGLNTEAFF. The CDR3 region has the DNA TGCAGCGTTGAAGATCTACAGGGTCTGAACACTGAAGCTTTCTTT.

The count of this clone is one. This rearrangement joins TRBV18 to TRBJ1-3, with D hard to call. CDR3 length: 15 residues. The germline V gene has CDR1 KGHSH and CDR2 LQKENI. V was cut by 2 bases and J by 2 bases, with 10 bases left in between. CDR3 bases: TGTGCCAGCTCACCAGAAGGAGAGGCTGGAAACACCATATATTTT. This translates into CASSPEGEAGNTIYF. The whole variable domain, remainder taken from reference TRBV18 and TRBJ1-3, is NAGVMQNPRHLVRRRGQEARLRCSPMKGHSHVYWYRQLPEEGLKFMVYLQKENIIDESGMPKERFSAEFPKEGPSILRIQQVVRGDSAAYFCASSPEGEAGNTIYFGEGSWLTVV.

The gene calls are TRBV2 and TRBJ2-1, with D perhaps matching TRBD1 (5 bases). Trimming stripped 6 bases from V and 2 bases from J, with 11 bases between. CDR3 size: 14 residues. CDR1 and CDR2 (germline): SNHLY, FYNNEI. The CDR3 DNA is TGTGCCAGCAGGGCCTCCAGGGCCTACAATGAGCAGTTCTTC. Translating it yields CASRASRAYNEQFF. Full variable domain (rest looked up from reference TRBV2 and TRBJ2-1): EPEVTQTPSHQVTQMGQEVILRCVPISNHLYFYWYRQILGQKVEFLVSFYNNEISEKSEIFDDQFSVERPDGSNFTLKIRSTKLEDSAMYFCASRASRAYNEQFFGPGTRLTVL.

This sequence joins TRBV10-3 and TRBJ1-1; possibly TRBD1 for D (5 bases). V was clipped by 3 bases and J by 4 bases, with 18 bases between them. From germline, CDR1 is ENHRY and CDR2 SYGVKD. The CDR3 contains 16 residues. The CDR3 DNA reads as TGTGCCATCAGTGACCCTTCGAGGAGGGACTCCACTGAAGCTTTCTTT. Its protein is CAISDPSRRDSTEAFF.

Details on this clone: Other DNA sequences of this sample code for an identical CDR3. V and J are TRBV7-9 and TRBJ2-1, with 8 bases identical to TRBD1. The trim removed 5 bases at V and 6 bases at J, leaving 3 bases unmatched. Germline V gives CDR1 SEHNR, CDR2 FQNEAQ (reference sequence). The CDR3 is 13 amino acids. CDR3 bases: TGTGCCAGCAGCCTCGGACAGGGCAATGAGCAGTTCTTC. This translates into CASSLGQGNEQFF.

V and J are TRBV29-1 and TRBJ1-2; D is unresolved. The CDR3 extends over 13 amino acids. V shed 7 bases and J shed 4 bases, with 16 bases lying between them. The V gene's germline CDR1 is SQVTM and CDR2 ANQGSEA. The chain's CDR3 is CSAEAPGSYGYTF. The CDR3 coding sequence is TGCAGCGCCGAAGCCCCGGGAAGCTATGGCTACACCTTC.

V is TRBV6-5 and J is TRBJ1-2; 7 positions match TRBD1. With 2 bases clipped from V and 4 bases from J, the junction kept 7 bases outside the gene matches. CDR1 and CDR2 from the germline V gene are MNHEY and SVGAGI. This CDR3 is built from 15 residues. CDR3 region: CASSYGQGGGYGYTF. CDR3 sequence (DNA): TGTGCCAGCAGTTACGGGCAGGGGGGCGGCTATGGCTACACCTTC.

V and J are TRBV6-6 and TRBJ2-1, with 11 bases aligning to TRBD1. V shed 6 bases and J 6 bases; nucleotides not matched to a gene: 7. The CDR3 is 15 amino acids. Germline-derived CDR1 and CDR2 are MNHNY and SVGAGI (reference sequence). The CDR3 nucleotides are TGTGCCAGCAGCCCGGGGACAGGGGGATCCAATGAGCAGTTCTTC. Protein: CASSPGTGGSNEQFF.

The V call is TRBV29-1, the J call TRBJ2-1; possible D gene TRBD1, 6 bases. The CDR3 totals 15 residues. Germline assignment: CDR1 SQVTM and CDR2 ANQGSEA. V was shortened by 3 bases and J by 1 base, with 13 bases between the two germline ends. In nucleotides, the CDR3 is TGCAGCGTTGAGGCTGGGCAGGGGTCCTACAATGAGCAGTTCTTC. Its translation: CSVEAGQGSYNEQFF.

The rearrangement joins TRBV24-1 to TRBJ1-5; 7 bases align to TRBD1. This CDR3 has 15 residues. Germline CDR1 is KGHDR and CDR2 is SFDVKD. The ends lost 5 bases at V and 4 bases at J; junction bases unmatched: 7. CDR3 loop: CATSGKTGRNQPQHF. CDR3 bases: TGTGCCACCAGTGGAAAGACAGGGCGTAATCAGCCCCAGCATTTT.

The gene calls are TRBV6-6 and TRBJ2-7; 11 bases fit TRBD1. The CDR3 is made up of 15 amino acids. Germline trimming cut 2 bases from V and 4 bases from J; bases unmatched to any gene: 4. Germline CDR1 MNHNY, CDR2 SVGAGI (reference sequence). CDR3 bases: TGTGCCAGCAGTTACCCGGGACAGGGGGGTTACGAGCAGTACTTC. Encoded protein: CASSYPGQGGYEQYF.

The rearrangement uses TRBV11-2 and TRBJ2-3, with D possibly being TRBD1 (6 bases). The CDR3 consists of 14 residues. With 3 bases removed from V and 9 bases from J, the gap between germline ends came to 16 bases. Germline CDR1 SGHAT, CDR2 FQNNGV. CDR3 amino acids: CASSFGQSERTQYF. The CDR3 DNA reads TGTGCCAGCAGCTTTGGACAGTCCGAACGCACGCAGTATTTT.

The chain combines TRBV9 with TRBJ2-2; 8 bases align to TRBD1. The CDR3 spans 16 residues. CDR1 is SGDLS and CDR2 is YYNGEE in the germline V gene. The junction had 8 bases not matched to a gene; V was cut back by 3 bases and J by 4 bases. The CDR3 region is CASSGRTGFGTGELFF. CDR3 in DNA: TGTGCCAGCAGCGGCCGGACAGGGTTTGGCACCGGGGAGCTGTTTTTT.

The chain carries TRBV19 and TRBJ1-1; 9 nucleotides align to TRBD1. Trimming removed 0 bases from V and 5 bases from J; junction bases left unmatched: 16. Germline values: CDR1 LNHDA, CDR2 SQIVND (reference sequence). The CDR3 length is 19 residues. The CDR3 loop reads CASSIEETGTGIPGTEAFF. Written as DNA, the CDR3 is TGTGCCAGTAGTATAGAAGAAACCGGGACAGGGATCCCCGGGACTGAAGCTTTCTTT.

The CDR3 loop reads CASSWPGLGAEQYF. CDR3 nucleotides: TGTGCCAGCAGCTGGCCGGGACTGGGTGCCGAGCAGTACTTC. The chain carries TRBV5-6 and TRBJ2-7, with TRBD2 as a possible D gene (6 bases). This CDR3 comprises 14 residues. V dropped 3 bases and J dropped 6 bases, with 16 bases sitting between them. Germline loops: CDR1 SGHDT, CDR2 YYEEEE.